Sequencing of this T cell receptor (beta chain) was carried out in a study of blood T cell repertoires in COVID-19. Overall study context: Sites across the United States, Italy and Spain contributed samples from acute and convalescent COVID-19.

The table came from immunoSEQ multiplex PCR; TCRdb's copy has only in-frame clones and leaves some out. The repertoire includes about 160,000 clones, 79% of them detected once, and approximately 7.7% sits in the top ten. CDR3 size: 14 residues. Germline V gives CDR1 LGHDT, CDR2 YNNKEL (reference sequence). The V end lost 5 bases, the J end lost 4 bases, and 14 bases lay between the germline ends. In this sample, this clone turned up once. The rearrangement links TRBV3-1 (or the pseudogene TRBV3-2) to TRBJ1-1; no clear D. Sequences were obtained from peripheral blood. This clonotype originated in a woman in her fifties or sixties with COVID-19, enrolled during active disease. CDR3: CASSTPAWSTEAFF. The DNA of the CDR3 is TGTGCCAGCAGCACTCCTGCATGGAGCACTGAAGCTTTCTTT.